This TCR beta chain derives from a study of OX40 agonist ivuxolimab in advanced cancers. Assay used: immunoSEQ multiplex PCR; TCRdb lists only in-frame clones, some missing. The sample contains about 99,000 clones, 91% of which appear only once. Germline lookup yields CDR1 MDHEN and CDR2 SYDVKM. The CDR3 has 13 residues. With 1 base removed from V and 8 bases from J, the gap between germline ends came to 11 bases. This receptor was identified in an adult with an advanced solid tumor such as melanoma, head and neck, liver or kidney cancer. The chain combines TRBV28 with TRBJ1-2, with D perhaps matching TRBD1 (5 bases). Sequencing was performed on CD4+ or CD8+ T cells sorted from blood, taken in a trial of the OX40 agonist ivuxolimab. CDR3 loop: CASSLSVGPGYTF. The CDR3 DNA reads TGTGCCAGCAGTTTATCCGTGGGGCCCGGCTACACCTTC.